The clone carrying this TCR beta chain was counted a few times. One entry per CDR3 protein results from TCRdb running MiXCR on the RACE reads. Among about 84,000 distinct CDR3 sequences listed, less than 14% were seen once. This entry is derived from a study of human T cells and chemical hapten exposure. Trimming left V 5 bases short and J 2 bases short, with 16 bases between. The CDR3 extends over 15 amino acids. Germline values: CDR1 SGHAT, CDR2 FQDESV (reference sequence). Time point defined: patch test 3, about 24 weeks after DPC sensitization. Specified treatment: therapeutic diphenylcyclopropenone sensitization with weekly scalp DPC. Each donor was an alopecia patient between 18 and 70 years of age who qualified for DPC.

V gene TRBV11-1 combines with J gene TRBJ2-7; D call uncertain. The specimen comprised whole blood, sampled in connection with sensitization to the hapten diphenylcyclopropenone (DPC). The receptor comes from a woman in her 50s with alopecia areata. Some clones in this sample may be carry-over from other donors' samples. The CDR3 nucleotides are TGTGCCAGCAGCAGGAGTAGTGTGGAGACCTACGAGCAGTACTTC. Translated: CASSRSSVETYEQYF.